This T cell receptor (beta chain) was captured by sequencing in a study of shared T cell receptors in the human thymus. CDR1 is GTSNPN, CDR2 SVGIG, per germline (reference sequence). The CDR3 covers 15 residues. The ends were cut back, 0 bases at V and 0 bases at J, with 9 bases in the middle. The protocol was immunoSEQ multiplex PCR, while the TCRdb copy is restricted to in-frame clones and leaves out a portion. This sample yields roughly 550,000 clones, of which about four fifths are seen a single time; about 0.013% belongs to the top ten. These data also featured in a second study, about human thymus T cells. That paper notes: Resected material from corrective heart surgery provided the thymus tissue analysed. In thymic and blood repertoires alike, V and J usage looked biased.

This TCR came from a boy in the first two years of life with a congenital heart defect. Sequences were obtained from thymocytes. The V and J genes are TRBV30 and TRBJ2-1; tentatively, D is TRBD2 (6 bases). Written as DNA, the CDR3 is TGTGCCTGGAGTGTTGCGGGACCCTCCTACAATGAGCAGTTCTTC. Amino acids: CAWSVAGPSYNEQFF.